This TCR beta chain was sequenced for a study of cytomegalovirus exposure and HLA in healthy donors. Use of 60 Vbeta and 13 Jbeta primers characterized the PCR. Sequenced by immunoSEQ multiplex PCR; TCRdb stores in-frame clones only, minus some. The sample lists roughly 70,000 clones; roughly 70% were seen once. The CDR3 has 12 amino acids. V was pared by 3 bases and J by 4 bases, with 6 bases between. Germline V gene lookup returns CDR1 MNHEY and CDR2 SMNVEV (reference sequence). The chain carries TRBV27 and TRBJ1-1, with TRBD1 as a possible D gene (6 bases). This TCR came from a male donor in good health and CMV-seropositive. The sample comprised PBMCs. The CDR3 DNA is TGTGCCAGCAGTTTCAGGGGCACTGAAGCTTTCTTT. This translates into CASSFRGTEAFF.